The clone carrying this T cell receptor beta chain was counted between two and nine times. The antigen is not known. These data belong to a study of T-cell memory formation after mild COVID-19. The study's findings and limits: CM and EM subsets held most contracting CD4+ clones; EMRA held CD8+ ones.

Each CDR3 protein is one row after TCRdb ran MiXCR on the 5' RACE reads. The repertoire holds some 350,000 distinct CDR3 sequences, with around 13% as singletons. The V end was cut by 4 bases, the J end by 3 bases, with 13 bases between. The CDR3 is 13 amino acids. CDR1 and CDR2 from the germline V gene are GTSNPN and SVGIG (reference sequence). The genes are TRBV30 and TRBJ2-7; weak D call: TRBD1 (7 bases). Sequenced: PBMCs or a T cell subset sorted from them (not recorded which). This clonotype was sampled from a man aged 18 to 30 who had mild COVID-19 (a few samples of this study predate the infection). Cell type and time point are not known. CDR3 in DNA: TGTGCCTGGAATCGACAGGGAGGCTACGAGCAGTACTTC. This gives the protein CAWNRQGGYEQYF. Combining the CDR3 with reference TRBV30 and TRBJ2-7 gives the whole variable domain SQTIHQWPATLVQPVGSPLSLECTVEGTSNPNLYWYRQAAGRGLQLLFYSVGIGQISSEVPQNLSASRPQDRQFILSSKKLLLSDSGFYLCAWNRQGGYEQYFGPGTRLTVT.